This TCR beta chain was captured by sequencing in a study of T-cell reconstitution after alpha-beta-depleted transplantation in children. Study-wide findings and caveats: Surviving thymic progenitors and recipient T cells were the source of high TCRbeta diversity at day 60 in some patients. About two months after transplant, alpha-beta T cells reportedly came from several hundred expanded graft clones. T-cell numbers and diversity one year post-transplant derived largely from freshly generated T cells.

CDR3 length: 13 amino acids. Germline-derived CDR1 and CDR2 are MNHEY and SMNVEV (reference sequence). V was cut by 2 bases and J by 5 bases, with 10 bases left in between. Of note for this clonotype: Its antigen is unknown.

Preparation of the TCRbeta library was carried out with unique molecular identifiers. Each CDR3 protein gets one entry after TCRdb re-called the PCR reads with MiXCR. The sample consists of hundreds of thousands of distinct CDR3 sequences, less than 15% of them appearing once. The sequencing used PBMCs, collected before TCRalphabeta/CD19-depleted stem cell transplant. V is TRBV27 and J is TRBJ2-7; D remains ambiguous. The receptor was isolated from a girl aged 2-15 years with congenital amegakaryocytic thrombocytopenia, due to receive a stem cell transplant. The CDR3 DNA follows: TGTGCCAGCAGTTTACTCCAGGATCACGAGCAGTACTTC. As protein: CASSLLQDHEQYF.